This T cell receptor beta chain was captured by sequencing in a study of blood T cell repertoires in COVID-19 (TCRdb year 2020). The study in broad terms: The collaborator samples originated in the United States, Italy and Spain and spanned the acute and convalescent phases of COVID-19. Deeply sampled blood TCRbeta repertoires from subjects exposed to, actively infected with, or recovered from COVID-19 were included in the dataset. The repertoires were released in a freely available public database meant as a resource for research on the immune response to SARS-CoV-2. Where available, HLA class I and class II types were taken from metadata supplied by the sample provider and were not determined by assay-based typing. The prospective study material was composed of cDNA or gDNA derived from T cells, B-cell-depleted T cells, or PBMCs. Sample metadata almost always included a de-identified subject ID, COVID-19 status, age in years and sex. The samples were drawn from two sources: the first 160 participants of the ongoing ImmuneRACE study, and 1,000 to 1,500 subjects contributed by 6 global collaborators.

CDR1 and CDR2 are drawn from the germline V gene: MGHDK, SYGVNS. The CDR3 runs 16 residues from the cysteine to the phenylalanine. Here the CDR3 DNA is all that survives: 48 bases in frame from base 1. The junction shows trimming of 2 bases on V and 1 base on J, plus 14 bases between the germline ends. Another Seattle source contributed samples from volunteer blood donors who had recovered from COVID-19. The collaborating institutions used their own protocols to collect whole blood in K2EDTA tubes. Collaborator samples were shipped for TCRbeta analysis as frozen whole blood, isolated PBMCs, or DNA extracted from either sample type. Findings and caveats that apply to the study as a whole: The amount of clinical and demographic metadata varied by source and participant and was provided uncurated.

TCRbeta CDR3 regions were amplified from genomic DNA by means of the immunoSEQ Assay, a bias-controlled multiplex PCR. Processing in the source paper ran as follows. Nucleated cell counts per sample were estimated from amplification of reference gene primers within the assay. Sequence reads were collapsed and filtered to measure the absolute abundance of every unique TCRbeta CDR3 rearrangement. For each sample, productive Simpson clonality was calculated as the square root of Simpson's diversity index across productive rearrangements. TCRdb's version of the immuneACCESS table is confined to in-frame rearrangements and falls short of the full clone set. An unresolved V gene accounts for under half of the shortfall where checked; the remainder is of unknown origin. V and J calls and clone size are those listed in that table; D and trimming were worked out from the DNA. The sample records over 200,000 clones, 85% to 90% of which are singletons. Of the sample, 5.5% to 7.5% is held by the ten largest clones.

With respect to this clone: There is no known antigen for this receptor. Base quality data are lacking; no much larger clone is found one base away.

Sequencing input: peripheral blood. The receptor comes from a man aged 60 to 75 who had recovered from COVID-19. The sequence joins TRBV25-1 to TRBJ2-5, and the D gene may be TRBD1, 6 bases matching. The nucleotide sequence is given as TGTGCCAGCAGTGAAGAGGCAGGGGTGATCCAAGAGACCCAGTACTTC. Translated, it reads CASSEEAGVIQETQYF.